The 15 T cell receptor beta chains in this list originate from one sample, sequenced in a study of shared clonotypes between healthy human individuals. Clones were read by immunoSEQ multiplex PCR, and TCRdb kept only the in-frame ones, dropping some. The sample yields about 1 million clones, about 77% seen once. Sequenced: memory CD4+ T cells sorted from blood. Subset defined: CD45RA-negative fraction. All receptors come from a young man in good health.

The chain recombines TRBV2 with TRBJ1-4; 8 bases fit TRBD1. CDR1 and CDR2 (germline): SNHLY, FYNNEI. V shed 7 bases and J 8 bases; nucleotides not matched to a gene: 12. The CDR3 has 15 residues. Here the CDR3 reads CASKFQGAFGEKLFF. The DNA of the CDR3 is TGTGCCAGCAAGTTCCAGGGGGCGTTTGGGGAAAAACTGTTTTTT. The whole variable domain, remainder taken from reference TRBV2 and TRBJ1-4, is EPEVTQTPSHQVTQMGQEVILRCVPISNHLYFYWYRQILGQKVEFLVSFYNNEISEKSEIFDDQFSVERPDGSNFTLKIRSTKLEDSAMYFCASKFQGAFGEKLFFGSGTQLSVL.

The chain couples TRBV5-1 to TRBJ2-5; no clear D gene. The CDR3 runs to 13 residues. Trimming pared 0 bases from V and 4 bases from J, leaving 7 bases between. The V gene's germline CDR1 is SGHRS and CDR2 YFSETQ. The CDR3 sequence is CASSLGRLETQYF. The CDR3 coding sequence is TGCGCCAGCAGCTTGGGTAGGCTAGAGACCCAGTACTTC.

The chain recombines TRBV6-1 with TRBJ1-1; D ambiguous. Germline V CDR1 and CDR2: MNHNS, SASEGT. Between the trimmed V and J ends, which lost 4 bases and 0 bases, there was a span of 6 bases. The CDR3 runs to 13 residues. This CDR3 reads CASSATLNTEAFF. Here the CDR3 DNA reads TGTGCCAGCAGTGCCACCCTGAACACTGAAGCTTTCTTT.

The chain links TRBV18 to TRBJ1-5; D may be TRBD1 (6 bases). Per germline, CDR1 KGHSH and CDR2 LQKENI. The V end lost 4 bases, the J end lost 6 bases, and 13 bases lay between the germline ends. The CDR3 length is 14 residues. CDR3 in DNA: TGTGCCAGCTCACGAACAGGGTACGGTCAGCCCCAGCATTTT. This translates into CASSRTGYGQPQHF.

The V gene is TRBV30, the J gene TRBJ2-7; 12 positions match TRBD2. Looked up from germline, CDR1 is GTSNPN and CDR2 is SVGIG (reference sequence). This CDR3 comprises 13 residues. V shed 3 bases, J shed 3 bases, and the junction held 0 bases outside the gene matches. CDR3 residues: CAWRGLAGYEQYF. DNA of the CDR3: TGTGCCTGGAGGGGACTAGCGGGCTACGAGCAGTACTTC.

The chain recombines TRBV9 with TRBJ2-3; D possibly uses TRBD1 or TRBD2 (6 bases each). The V gene's germline CDR1 is SGDLS and CDR2 YYNGEE. The CDR3 runs to 14 residues. V lost 6 bases and J 0 bases, leaving 11 bases between the germline ends. This CDR3 is CASTRGLSTDTQYF. CDR3 nucleotide sequence: TGTGCCAGCACCAGGGGACTGAGCACAGATACGCAGTATTTT.

V gene TRBV21-1 combines with J gene TRBJ1-3. TRBV21-1 is labeled a pseudogene. The CDR3 is made up of 15 amino acids. CDR3 sequence (DNA): TGTGCCAGCAATCGGGGGAGAGGGTTTGGAAACACCATATATTTT. This gives the protein CASNRGRGFGNTIYF.

This sequence joins TRBV30 and TRBJ2-5, with 7 bases identical to TRBD2. J lost 4 bases, V lost 4 bases, and 9 bases had no gene match. Germline assignment: CDR1 GTSNPN and CDR2 SVGIG (reference sequence). CDR3 length: 14 amino acids. The CDR3 nucleotides are TGTGCCTGGACTTCCGGGAGGACGGGAGAGACCCAGTACTTC. Translation gives CAWTSGRTGETQYF.

The chain has TRBV15 and TRBJ2-5; possibly TRBD1 for D (5 bases). The germline V and J ends were trimmed by 1 base and 1 base, with 13 bases remaining between them. This CDR3 contains 16 residues. Germline lookup yields CDR1 LNHNV and CDR2 YYDKDF (reference sequence). The CDR3 nucleotides read TGTGCCACCAGCAGAGGGAGTAATCAGGGCCAAGAGACCCAGTACTTC. Residues: CATSRGSNQGQETQYF.

This clone appeared a few times. CDR3 protein: CASSFGQALNEKLFF. CDR3 bases: TGCGCCAGCAGCTTCGGGCAGGCGCTAAATGAAAAACTGTTTTTT. The chain combines TRBV5-1 with TRBJ1-4, with D uncertain. The CDR3 has 15 residues. CDR1 is SGHRS and CDR2 is YFSETQ in the germline V gene. Trimming stripped 2 bases from V and 5 bases from J, with 13 bases between.

The V call is TRBV11-2, the J call TRBJ1-1; TRBD1 aligns across 9 bases. Trimming cost V 5 bases and J 4 bases; bases outside gene matches: 2. This CDR3 is 13 amino acids long. From germline, CDR1 is SGHAT and CDR2 FQNNGV. The CDR3 DNA sequence: TGTGCCAGCAGCCCACAGGGGGCCACTGAAGCTTTCTTT. Residues: CASSPQGATEAFF.

This clone was seen a few times. The V and J genes are TRBV5-6 and TRBJ2-1, with D possibly TRBD1 on 5 matching bases. The CDR3 covers 15 residues. V lost 2 bases and J 3 bases, leaving 12 bases between the germline ends. The germline V gene has CDR1 SGHDT and CDR2 YYEEEE. The CDR3 coding sequence is TGTGCCAGCAGCTTATGGACACTCTACTACAATGAGCAGTTCTTC. Encoded protein: CASSLWTLYYNEQFF.

The chain combines TRBV9 with TRBJ2-1; D is undetermined. There are 13 residues in the CDR3. CDR1 and CDR2 (germline): SGDLS, YYNGEE. The ends were cut back, 0 bases at V and 4 bases at J, with 5 bases in the middle. CDR3 nucleotide sequence: TGTGCCAGCAGCGTAGAGGTTTACAATGAGCAGTTCTTC. It yields the protein CASSVEVYNEQFF.

CDR3 nucleotide sequence: TGTGCCAGCAGCTTAATCAGGGGGGGTACTGAAGCTTTCTTT. Protein sequence: CASSLIRGGTEAFF. This chain joins TRBV7-8 and TRBJ1-1; TRBD1 aligns across 7 bases. Germline V CDR1 and CDR2: SGHVS, FQNEAQ. This CDR3 comprises 14 residues. V shed 2 bases, J shed 5 bases, and the junction held 5 bases outside the gene matches.

Worth noting for this clone: The junction departs from the called germline gene at one end, perhaps through a read error. J is TRBJ2-5 and V is TRBV7-7; D assignment may be TRBD1 or TRBD2 (5 bases each). CDR3 length: 14 residues. Germline CDR1 reads SSHAT; CDR2 reads FNYEAQ (reference sequence). The CDR3 DNA follows: TGTGCTAGCAGCTTCGCCGGGACCCCTAAGACCCAGTACTTC. Protein sequence: CASSFAGTPKTQYF.